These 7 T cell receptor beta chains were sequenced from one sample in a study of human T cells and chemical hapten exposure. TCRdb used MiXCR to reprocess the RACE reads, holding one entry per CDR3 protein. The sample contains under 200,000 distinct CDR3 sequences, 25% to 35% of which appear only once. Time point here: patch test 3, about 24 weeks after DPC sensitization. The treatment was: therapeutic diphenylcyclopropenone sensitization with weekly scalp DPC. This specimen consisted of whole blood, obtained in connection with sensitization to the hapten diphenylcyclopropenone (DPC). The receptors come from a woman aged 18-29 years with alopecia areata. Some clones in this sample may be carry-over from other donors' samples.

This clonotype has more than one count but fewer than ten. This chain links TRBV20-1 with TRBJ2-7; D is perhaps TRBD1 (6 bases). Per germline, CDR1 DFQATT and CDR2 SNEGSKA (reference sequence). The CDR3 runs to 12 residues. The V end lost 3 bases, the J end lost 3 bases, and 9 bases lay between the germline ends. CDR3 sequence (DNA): TGCAGTGCTAGGGACAGTTTCTACGAGCAGTACTTC. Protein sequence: CSARDSFYEQYF.

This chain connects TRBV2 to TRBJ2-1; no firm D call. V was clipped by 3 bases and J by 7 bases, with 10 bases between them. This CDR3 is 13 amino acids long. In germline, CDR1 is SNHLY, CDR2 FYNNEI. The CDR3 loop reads CASSDLATNEQFF. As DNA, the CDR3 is TGTGCCAGCAGTGATTTGGCTACGAATGAGCAGTTCTTC.

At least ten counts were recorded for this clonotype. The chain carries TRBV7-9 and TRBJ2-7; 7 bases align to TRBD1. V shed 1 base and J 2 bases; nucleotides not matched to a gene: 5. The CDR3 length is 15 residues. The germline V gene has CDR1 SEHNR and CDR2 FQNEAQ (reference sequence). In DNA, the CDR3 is TGTGCCAGCAGCTTAGATCGAAGGGGGCCCTACGAGCAGTACTTC. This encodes CASSLDRRGPYEQYF.

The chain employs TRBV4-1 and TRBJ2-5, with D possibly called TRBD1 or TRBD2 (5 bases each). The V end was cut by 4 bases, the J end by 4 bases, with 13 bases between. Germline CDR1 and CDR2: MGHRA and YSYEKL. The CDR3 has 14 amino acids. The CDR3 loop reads CASSPGPLGETQYF. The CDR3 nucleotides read TGCGCCAGCAGCCCGGGACCCCTGGGAGAGACCCAGTACTTC.

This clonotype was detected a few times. The CDR3 DNA reads as TGTGCCAGCAGCTGGGCGACGGACGGGACCCAGTACTTC. It codes for CASSWATDGTQYF. The rearrangement links TRBV5-6 to TRBJ2-5; D is ambiguous. The V end lost 3 bases, the J end lost 7 bases, and 13 bases lay between the germline ends. CDR3 length: 13 amino acids. Germline CDR1 is SGHDT and CDR2 is YYEEEE.

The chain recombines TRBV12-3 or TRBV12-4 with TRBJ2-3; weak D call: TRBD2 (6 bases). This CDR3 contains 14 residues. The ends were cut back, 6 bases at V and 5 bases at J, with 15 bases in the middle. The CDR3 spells CASSLASGGDTQYF. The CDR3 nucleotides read TGTGCCAGCAGCCTAGCGTCTGGGGGAGATACGCAGTATTTT.

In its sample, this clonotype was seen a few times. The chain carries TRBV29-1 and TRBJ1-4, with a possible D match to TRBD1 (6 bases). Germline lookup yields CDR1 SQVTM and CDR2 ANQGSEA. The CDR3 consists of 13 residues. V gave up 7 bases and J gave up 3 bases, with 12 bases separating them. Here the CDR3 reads CSGGGGPNEKLFF. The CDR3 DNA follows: TGCAGCGGTGGAGGGGGTCCTAATGAAAAACTGTTTTTT.